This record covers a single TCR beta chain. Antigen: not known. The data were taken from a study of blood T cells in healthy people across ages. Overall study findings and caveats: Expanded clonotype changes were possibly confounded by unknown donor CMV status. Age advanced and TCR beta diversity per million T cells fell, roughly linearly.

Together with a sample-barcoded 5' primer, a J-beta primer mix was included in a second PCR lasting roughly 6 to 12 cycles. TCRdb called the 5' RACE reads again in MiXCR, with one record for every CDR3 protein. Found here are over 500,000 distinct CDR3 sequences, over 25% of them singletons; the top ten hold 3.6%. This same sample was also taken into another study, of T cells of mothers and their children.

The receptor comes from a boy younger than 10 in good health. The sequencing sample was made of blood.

The CDR3 coding sequence is TGTGCCAGCAGCACCTCGGGGGTGGGGAATGTGGAGACCCAGTACTTC. Translation: CASSTSGVGNVETQYF. The rearrangement links TRBV9 to TRBJ2-5; maybe TRBD2 (6 bases). CDR3 length equals 16 residues. CDR1 SGDLS and CDR2 YYNGEE come from the germline V gene. The ends were cut back, 4 bases at V and 5 bases at J, with 21 bases in the middle. Using reference TRBV9 and TRBJ2-5 for the parts outside the CDR3, the full variable domain is DSGVTQTPKHLITATGQRVTLRCSPRSGDLSVYWYQQSLDQGLQFLIQYYNGEERAKGNILERFSAQQFPDLHSELNLSSLELGDSALYFCASSTSGVGNVETQYFGPGTRLLVL.